The T cell receptor beta chain under discussion was sequenced for a study of blood T cell repertoires in COVID-19. Residents of over 20 US areas, aged roughly 18 to 95 years, made up the participants. Cohort allocation depended upon clinical history that participants reported. Produced via immunoSEQ multiplex PCR; TCRdb's table is partial and in-frame only. In the table there are about 200,000 clones, about 82% of which are singletons. The sample consisted of PBMCs or T cells enriched from blood (not recorded which). This clonotype was sampled from a man aged 35-49 years with acute COVID-19.

CDR3 DNA: TGTGCCATCGGCCAGGATACGCAGTATTTT. This sequence encodes CAIGQDTQYF. The rearrangement joins TRBV10-3 to TRBJ2-3; D is ambiguous. The CDR3 is 10 amino acids. Looked up from germline, CDR1 is ENHRY and CDR2 is SYGVKD. The germline V and J ends were trimmed by 8 bases and 6 bases, with 6 bases remaining between them.